Reported below is one T cell receptor (beta chain). The target of this receptor is not known. Per-base qualities were not stored, and no clone one base away is much larger. From its cysteine to its phenylalanine, the CDR3 spans 13 amino acids. CDR3 DNA only is kept here, 39 bases in frame from base 1. V sheds 1 base and J sheds 9 bases, leaving 11 bases between their ends. Looking up the germline V gene yields CDR1 SGDLS and CDR2 YYNGEE. The data belong to a study of blood T cell repertoires in COVID-19 (dated by TCRdb to the early 2020s). About the full investigation: Samples covering the acute and convalescent phases of COVID-19 were provided by collaborators in the United States, Italy and Spain. The prospective study material was composed of cDNA or gDNA derived from T cells, B-cell-depleted T cells, or PBMCs. The dataset comprised deeply sampled blood TCRbeta repertoires from subjects exposed to, actively infected with, or recovered from COVID-19. The repertoires were made available in a free public database intended to serve as a resource for research on the immune response to SARS-CoV-2. The samples were drawn from two sources: the first 160 participants of the ongoing ImmuneRACE study, and 1,000 to 1,500 subjects contributed by 6 global collaborators. The sample metadata nearly always contained a de-identified subject ID, COVID-19 status, age in years and sex. Where available, HLA class I and class II types were taken from metadata supplied by the sample provider and were not determined by assay-based typing.

Study-level results and caveats: How much clinical and demographic metadata was included differed by source and by participant, and the metadata was provided uncurated.

TCRbeta CDR3 regions were amplified from genomic DNA by means of the immunoSEQ Assay, a bias-controlled multiplex PCR. Regarding the original processing steps: Within the assay, amplification of reference gene primers was used to estimate how many nucleated cells each sample contained. Sequence reads were collapsed and filtered to measure the absolute abundance of every unique TCRbeta CDR3 rearrangement. For each sample, productive Simpson clonality was calculated as the square root of Simpson's diversity index across productive rearrangements. Imported from immuneACCESS, the table was reduced by TCRdb to in-frame sequences with V and J called. These copies leave out some clones; in studies compared against another copy, an unresolved V gene accounts for under half, and the cause of the remainder is not known. V and J calls and clone size are copied from that table; D and trimming were computed from the DNA. The sample table contains 300,000 or so clones; only one count was recorded for around 87% of them. Roughly 8% of the sample is held by the ten biggest clonotypes.

Samples from volunteer blood donors who had recovered from COVID-19 were contributed by a second Seattle source. Whole blood was collected in K2EDTA tubes by collaborating institutions according to the institutions' own protocols. Collaborator samples were shipped for TCRbeta analysis as frozen whole blood, isolated PBMCs, or DNA extracted from either sample type. The sequencing sample was made of peripheral blood. The V and J segments used are TRBV9 and TRBJ2-1; matching of 6 bases hints at TRBD2 as the D gene. This clonotype was obtained from a woman aged 45-60 years who had recovered from COVID-19. For the CDR3, the sequence is CASSVPGVGEQFF. The bases read TGTGCCAGCAGCGTACCGGGAGTGGGTGAGCAGTTCTTC.